The 8 T cell receptor beta chains reported below all come from one sample, sequenced in a study of cytomegalovirus exposure and HLA in healthy donors. It was with 60 Vbeta and 13 Jbeta primers that the PCR ran. Sequenced by immunoSEQ multiplex PCR; TCRdb stores in-frame clones only, minus some. The sample carries approximately 170,000 clones, approximately 75% recorded once. The sample consisted of PBMCs. Receptors originate from a man aged 30 to 39 in good health and CMV-seropositive.

The chain couples TRBV14 to TRBJ2-6, with 11 bases identical to TRBD1. The germline V gene has CDR1 SGHDN and CDR2 FVKESK. The CDR3 is made up of 17 amino acids. J gave up 1 base and V 4 bases, and 3 bases lay outside the gene matches. The CDR3 coding sequence is TGTGCCAGCAGCCGAGGACAGGGGGCTTCTGGGGCCAACGTCCTGACTTTC. Translating it yields CASSRGQGASGANVLTF.

The CDR3 nucleotides read TGTGCCTGGAGCCACAGGGGGCCCGGGAGTTTATCCTCTGGAAACACCATATATTTT. This translates into CAWSHRGPGSLSSGNTIYF. The V call is TRBV30, the J call TRBJ1-3; 9 positions match TRBD1. Per the germline V gene, CDR1 is GTSNPN and CDR2 is SVGIG (reference sequence). Germline trimming cut 3 bases from V and 0 bases from J; bases unmatched to any gene: 15. The CDR3 extends over 19 amino acids.

The CDR3 here is CASSDITGAVGNQPQHF. The CDR3 bases are TGTGCCAGCAGTGATATTACAGGGGCGGTGGGCAATCAGCCCCAGCATTTT. The chain carries TRBV6-4 and TRBJ1-5; 7 positions agree with TRBD1. The CDR3 is 17 residues long. Germline V gene lookup returns CDR1 MRHNA and CDR2 SNTAGT. The V segment lost 3 bases and the J segment 2 bases; nucleotides outside the gene matches: 10.

The chain links TRBV7-3 to TRBJ1-2, with TRBD1 identical over 7 bases. The J segment lost 6 bases and the V segment lost 6 bases, leaving 7 bases of the junction unmatched. Germline CDR1 is SGHTA and CDR2 is FQGTGA. The CDR3 has 13 residues. The CDR3 sequence is CASSYPRGNGYTF. The CDR3 nucleotides are TGTGCCAGCAGTTATCCCAGGGGGAATGGCTACACCTTC.

This clone was found a few times. V and J are TRBV6-5 and TRBJ1-3, with a tentative D call TRBD1 (6 bases). The CDR3 loop spans 15 amino acids. Looked up from germline, CDR1 is MNHEY and CDR2 is SVGAGI. V gave up 6 bases and J gave up 2 bases, with 14 bases separating them. The CDR3 DNA sequence: TGTGCCAGCAGCCACGGACAGACTGCTGGAAACACCATATATTTT. The encoded protein is CASSHGQTAGNTIYF.

The chain carries TRBV11-3 and TRBJ1-1; D is uncertain. This CDR3 has 13 residues. V was pared by 3 bases and J by 1 base, with 6 bases between. In germline, CDR1 is SGHNT, CDR2 YENEEA. In DNA form, the CDR3 reads TGTGCCAGCAGCTTCGCAGAGAACACTGAAGCTTTCTTT. Translated: CASSFAENTEAFF. The entire variable domain, with the rest obtained from reference TRBV11-3 and TRBJ1-1, is as follows: EAGVVQSPRYKIIEKKQPVAFWCNPISGHNTLYWYLQNLGQGPELLIRYENEEAVDDSQLPKDRFSAERLKGVDSTLKIQPAELGDSAVYLCASSFAENTEAFFGQGTRLTVV.

This clone was picked up a small number of times. The V gene is TRBV7-9, the J gene TRBJ2-3; 9 bases align to TRBD1. The length of the CDR3 is 16 residues. With V trimmed by 4 bases and J by 4 bases, 9 bases remained unmatched. CDR1 is SEHNR and CDR2 is FQNEAQ in the germline V gene (reference sequence). CDR3 coding DNA: TGTGCCAGCAGCTCCGCGCCACAGGGGGCCGCAGATACGCAGTATTTT. Its protein is CASSSAPQGAADTQYF.

The chain combines TRBV19 with TRBJ2-4; D perhaps matches TRBD2 (5 bases). Trimming left V 4 bases short and J 2 bases short, with 21 bases between. The CDR3 loop spans 18 amino acids. Germline lookup yields CDR1 LNHDA and CDR2 SQIVND (reference sequence). The CDR3 spells CASSTLNSHDYTKNIQYF. The CDR3 DNA is TGTGCCAGTAGTACTCTTAACAGCCACGACTATACCAAAAACATTCAGTACTTC.